This passage covers 4 T cell receptor beta chains from one sample sequenced in a study of response to subunit inactivated influenza vaccine. TCRdb recomputed calls from the RT-PCR reads with MiXCR, one row per CDR3 protein. The sample records about 780,000 distinct CDR3 sequences, 15% to 20% being singletons. This specimen consisted of PBMCs from blood, obtained about 5 days after vaccination. The source of these receptors is a man in his forties or fifties who received an inactivated influenza vaccine.

For the CDR3, the DNA is TGTGCCAGCAGCTTAATGGCGGACCACTACGAGCAGTACTTC. Translated, it gives CASSLMADHYEQYF. The J gene is TRBJ2-7, the V gene TRBV7-2; D is ambiguous. Germline loops: CDR1 SGHTA, CDR2 FQGNSA. V was trimmed by 2 bases and J by 3 bases, leaving 11 bases between them. This CDR3 spans 14 amino acids.

Details on this clonotype: Being one base from a much bigger clone, this may be a read error. The rearrangement uses TRBV7-7 and TRBJ2-1; weak D call: TRBD1 (5 bases). This CDR3 has 14 residues. Germline lookup yields CDR1 SSHAT and CDR2 FNYEAQ (reference sequence). CDR3 protein: CASSLGQGGHERFF. CDR3 DNA sequence: TGTGCTAGCAGCTTAGGGCAGGGTGGCCATGAGCGGTTCTTC.

This clonotype was picked up a small number of times. This chain uses TRBV11-1 with TRBJ2-7; 8 bases fit TRBD1. Germline CDR1 reads SGHAT; CDR2 reads FQDESV (reference sequence). With 5 bases clipped from V and 1 base from J, the junction kept 7 bases outside the gene matches. CDR3 length: 15 residues. The CDR3, as DNA: TGTGCCAGCAGCCAGAGACAGGGGCGATCCTACGAGCAGTACTTC. Protein: CASSQRQGRSYEQYF.

The chain uses TRBV12-3 or TRBV12-4 and TRBJ1-6; 8 positions agree with TRBD1. The CDR3 is made up of 14 amino acids. V gave up 6 bases and J gave up 7 bases; unmatched junction bases: 5. The CDR3 here is CASSPTGDNSPLHF. DNA for the CDR3: TGTGCCAGCAGCCCGACAGGGGACAATTCACCCCTCCACTTT.